The present T cell receptor (beta chain) was sequenced within a study of blood T cells in healthy people across ages. In its sample, this clonotype was seen once. Its antigen is not known. Germline loops: CDR1 LNHNV, CDR2 YYDKDF (reference sequence). The CDR3 spans 20 residues. V lost 0 bases, J lost 5 bases, and 20 bases stayed unmatched. For the second PCR, which ran for 7 to 11 cycles, a sample-barcoded 5' primer and a J-beta primer mix were used. TCRdb passed the 5' RACE reads through MiXCR, listing each CDR3 protein once. The table has roughly 800,000 distinct CDR3 sequences, about 62% seen once. Whole-study findings and limits: Among long-lived donors, naive CD4+ cells were more numerous and diversity higher than in aged donors. In older individuals, TCR beta diversity per million T cells was lower, falling roughly linearly with age.

Those donating, healthy Caucasian individuals from Russia, were aged roughly 6 to 95. Isolation per sample recovered at least 7 million PBMCs. The source is a man aged 25 to 40 in good health. Source material: blood. The gene calls are TRBV15 and TRBJ2-3, with TRBD2 matching over 7 bases. The DNA of the CDR3 is TGTGCCACCAGCAGAGATATAGGACTACCGACTAGCATAAATGGAGATACGCAGTATTTT. Amino acid sequence: CATSRDIGLPTSINGDTQYF.